The 21 T cell receptor beta chains given below trace back to one sample, sequenced in a study of beta chain features in type 1 diabetes. What was sequenced were expressed TCRB transcripts, since all of the isolated RNA had been reverse transcribed. Using immunoSEQ multiplex PCR, the repertoire was profiled, and TCRdb retains in-frame clones only, with some absent. The table has about 290,000 clones, 8% seen once. The sample taken for sequencing was central memory CD4+ T cells from blood. The receptors come from a woman between 18 and 30 years old in good health.

Only a few counts were recorded for this clone. The chain couples TRBV6-5 to TRBJ2-3, with 10 bases aligning to TRBD1. This CDR3 spans 15 amino acids. The V gene's germline CDR1 is MNHEY and CDR2 SVGAGI. J was trimmed by 3 bases and V by 3 bases; bases with no gene match: 3. The CDR3 region has the DNA TGTGCCAGCAGTTATCTGGGACAGGGGACAGATACGCAGTATTTT. It codes for CASSYLGQGTDTQYF.

This clone was picked up a small number of times. The chain has TRBV7-2 and TRBJ2-1; a possible D gene is TRBD2 (5 bases). This CDR3 spans 16 amino acids. Germline V CDR1 and CDR2: SGHTA, FQGNSA. V lost 5 bases and J 3 bases, leaving 17 bases between the germline ends. CDR3 residues: CASSPARERNYNEQFF. Here the CDR3 DNA reads TGTGCCAGCAGCCCCGCGAGAGAGCGGAACTACAATGAGCAGTTCTTC.

The chain links TRBV5-1 to TRBJ2-2; the D is unclear. This CDR3 spans 13 amino acids. Germline V lookup: CDR1 SGHRS, CDR2 YFSETQ. The V end lost 3 bases, the J end lost 3 bases, and 6 bases lay between the germline ends. The CDR3 spells CASSSHYTGELFF. The CDR3 bases are TGCGCCAGCAGCTCCCACTACACCGGGGAGCTGTTTTTT.

This clone occurred a few times. The rearrangement joins TRBV19 to TRBJ2-7; possibly TRBD1 for D (5 bases). V was clipped by 1 base and J by 2 bases, with 15 bases between them. Per the germline V gene, CDR1 is LNHDA and CDR2 is SQIVND (reference sequence). The CDR3 runs to 16 residues. The chain's CDR3 is CASSIGTGLVTYEQYF. The CDR3 DNA sequence: TGTGCCAGTAGTATAGGTACAGGCTTAGTGACCTACGAGCAGTACTTC. The entire variable domain, with the rest obtained from reference TRBV19 and TRBJ2-7, is as follows: DGGITQSPKYLFRKEGQNVTLSCEQNLNHDAMYWYRQDPGQGLRLIYYSQIVNDFQKGDIAEGYSVSREKKESFPLTVTSAQKNPTAFYLCASSIGTGLVTYEQYFGPGTRLTVT.

This clone appeared a few times. The chain carries TRBV29-1 and TRBJ2-3; 7 bases map to TRBD1. The J segment lost 0 bases and the V segment lost 6 bases, leaving 12 bases of the junction unmatched. The CDR3 extends over 16 amino acids. Germline V CDR1 and CDR2: SQVTM, ANQGSEA. The CDR3 loop is CSVKPQDRWSTDTQYF. The CDR3 nucleotides are TGCAGCGTAAAGCCGCAGGACAGGTGGAGCACAGATACGCAGTATTTT.

Ten or more counts support this clone. The V and J genes are TRBV7-9 and TRBJ2-7; D may be TRBD1 (6 bases). Germline CDR1 is SEHNR and CDR2 is FQNEAQ (reference sequence). CDR3 length equals 14 residues. Trimming took off 5 bases at V and 5 bases at J, with 16 bases between the two ends. CDR3 amino acids: CASSPRAGDHEQYF. The DNA of the CDR3 is TGTGCCAGCAGCCCCCGGGCAGGGGATCACGAGCAGTACTTC.

This chain uses TRBV5-5 with TRBJ1-4; the D gene is possibly TRBD1 (6 bases). Deletions cut 4 bases from V and 0 bases from J, with 16 bases between. CDR1 is SGHKS, CDR2 YYEKEE, per germline (reference sequence). This CDR3 has 17 residues. CDR3 loop: CASSRKSRQATNEKLFF. In DNA, the CDR3 is TGTGCCAGCAGCCGCAAATCCAGACAGGCAACTAATGAAAAACTGTTTTTT.

This clone has just a few counts. This chain uses TRBV7-2 with TRBJ1-5; tentative D call: TRBD1 (5 bases). Trimming removed 5 bases at V and 7 bases at J, with 18 bases between. The germline gives CDR1 SGHTA, CDR2 FQGNSA. The CDR3 spans 15 residues. The CDR3 DNA sequence: TGTGCCAGCAGCGTAAGTGTTGCAGGGCGGCAGCCCCAGCATTTT. It codes for CASSVSVAGRQPQHF.

This chain connects TRBV9 to TRBJ2-5; D is perhaps TRBD1 (5 bases). Germline CDR1 is SGDLS and CDR2 is YYNGEE. The germline V and J ends were trimmed by 3 bases and 1 base, with 10 bases remaining between them. The CDR3 spans 14 residues. DNA for the CDR3: TGTGCCAGCAGCGCTGGGGCTTTCCAAGAGACCCAGTACTTC. Translating gives CASSAGAFQETQYF.

This chain connects TRBV7-2 to TRBJ2-5; D might be TRBD2 (5 bases). V dropped 6 bases and J dropped 4 bases, with 9 bases sitting between them. CDR1 is SGHTA, CDR2 FQGNSA, per germline. The CDR3 spans 12 residues. CDR3 bases: TGTGCCAGCAGAGCTAGCCTAGAGACCCAGTACTTC. Residues: CASRASLETQYF.

The chain uses TRBV7-2 and TRBJ2-5; weak D call: TRBD2 (6 bases). The CDR3 has 15 amino acids. Trimming shortened V by 5 bases and J by 7 bases, and 20 bases separated the two germline ends. Germline V gene data show CDR1 as SGHTA and CDR2 as FQGNSA. The chain's CDR3 is CASSPDGGGSWTQYF. DNA for the CDR3: TGTGCCAGCAGCCCAGACGGGGGAGGCTCCTGGACCCAGTACTTC.

V is TRBV28 and J is TRBJ1-5; D remains unclear. Trimming pared 5 bases from V and 10 bases from J, leaving 18 bases between. Germline V gives CDR1 MDHEN, CDR2 SYDVKM. The CDR3 has 14 residues. The CDR3 here is CASSPPRDSAPQHF. CDR3 sequence (DNA): TGTGCCAGCAGTCCCCCGCGAGATTCGGCTCCCCAGCATTTT.

This clone has only a few counts. This chain joins TRBV6-5 and TRBJ2-5, with D possibly being TRBD2 (6 bases). The germline CDR1 and CDR2 sequences are MNHEY and SVGAGI. The CDR3 is 15 residues long. V was pared by 0 bases and J by 0 bases, with 8 bases between. This chain's CDR3 is CASSYSGTYQETQYF. The CDR3 DNA follows: TGTGCCAGCAGTTACTCAGGGACTTACCAAGAGACCCAGTACTTC.

This clone was seen a few times. This rearrangement joins TRBV5-5 to TRBJ1-2, with a tentative D call TRBD1 (6 bases). Germline V gene data show CDR1 as SGHKS and CDR2 as YYEKEE (reference sequence). The CDR3 has 15 residues. V gave up 0 bases and J gave up 1 base, with 10 bases separating them. CDR3 nucleotides: TGTGCCAGCAGCTTGGGGACAGACCTTAACTATGGCTACACCTTC. Translated, it gives CASSLGTDLNYGYTF.

As regards this clone: Other DNA sequences of this sample code for an identical CDR3. V gene TRBV9 combines with J gene TRBJ2-7; 8 nucleotides align to TRBD2. Per germline, CDR1 SGDLS and CDR2 YYNGEE. Germline trimming cut 2 bases from V and 3 bases from J; bases unmatched to any gene: 7. This CDR3 is 15 amino acids long. For the CDR3, the DNA is TGTGCCAGCAGCGTTCAAGCGGGAGAACTCTACGAGCAGTACTTC. The encoded protein is CASSVQAGELYEQYF. Full variable domain (missing parts from reference TRBV9 and TRBJ2-7): DSGVTQTPKHLITATGQRVTLRCSPRSGDLSVYWYQQSLDQGLQFLIQYYNGEERAKGNILERFSAQQFPDLHSELNLSSLELGDSALYFCASSVQAGELYEQYFGPGTRLTVT.

This clone was detected a few times. The chain recombines TRBV4-2 with TRBJ1-6; D is ambiguous. The CDR3 is made up of 17 amino acids. Germline values: CDR1 LGHNA, CDR2 YNFKEQ. Trimming took 3 bases from V and 7 from J, leaving 19 bases between them. For the CDR3, the DNA is TGTGCCAGCAGCCACCTTCGGACGGACGCGGCGAATTCACCCCTCCACTTT. This translates into CASSHLRTDAANSPLHF.

This clone was seen at least ten times. The identical CDR3 is also encoded by other nucleotide sequences in the sample. V and J are TRBV25-1 and TRBJ2-3, with D unresolved. Trimming cost V 5 bases and J 1 base, with 4 bases left between them. The length of the CDR3 is 12 residues. The germline gives CDR1 MGHDK, CDR2 SYGVNS. The CDR3, as DNA: TGTGCCAGCAGTCGGGGCACAGATACGCAGTATTTT. Its translation is CASSRGTDTQYF.

The chain joins TRBV7-3 to TRBJ2-2; perhaps TRBD2 as D (6 bases). The CDR3 consists of 14 residues. V was pared by 4 bases and J by 6 bases, with 12 bases between. The germline V gene encodes CDR1 SGHTA and CDR2 FQGTGA. CDR3 residues: CASSSTRDSGELFF. The DNA of the CDR3 is TGTGCCAGCAGCTCAACCCGGGACTCCGGGGAGCTGTTTTTT.

This sequence joins TRBV29-1 and TRBJ2-5; no firm D call. The CDR3 sequence is 10 residues long. From germline, CDR1 is SQVTM and CDR2 ANQGSEA. Trimming removed 4 bases at V and 5 bases at J, with 5 bases between. The CDR3 region is CSVGRETQYF. CDR3 DNA sequence: TGCAGCGTTGGGCGGGAGACCCAGTACTTC.

This clone was picked up many times. The chain couples TRBV23-1 to TRBJ2-3; a weak D match, TRBD2 (5 bases). TRBV23-1 is classed as an ORF, of uncertain function. V was shortened by 3 bases and J by 3 bases, with 10 bases between the two germline ends. The CDR3 is made up of 14 amino acids. The CDR3 DNA is TGCGCCAGCAGTCAGGGGAGTGGAACAGATACGCAGTATTTT. Encoded protein: CASSQGSGTDTQYF.

This clone was observed a few times. The V call is TRBV2, the J call TRBJ2-2; D is unresolved. The CDR3 totals 15 residues. Trimming cost V 8 bases and J 7 bases, with 20 bases left between them. Germline V CDR1 and CDR2: SNHLY, FYNNEI. The CDR3 spells CASEGADSTVGELFF. The CDR3 DNA follows: TGTGCCAGCGAAGGAGCCGACTCCACCGTCGGGGAGCTGTTTTTT.